These T cell receptor beta chains were read from a single sample in a study of cytomegalovirus exposure and HLA in healthy donors. The data were produced by immunoSEQ multiplex PCR, yet TCRdb's version contains in-frame clones alone and is incomplete. Of approximately 220,000 clones in the sample, more than 60% are singletons; the top ten hold approximately 1.7%. Sequencing input: PBMCs. All receptors derive from a woman in her 30s in good health and CMV-seronegative. Each CDR3 is given with its conserved first and last residue. Fields, in order: CDR3 length, clone size, J gene, V gene, D gene, CDR3 DNA, CDR3 protein. D genes are given only for firm matches. Clone size appears in some rows only: once, few, many, or a class for an expanded clone.

13 | once | TRBJ1-5 | TRBV11-3 | - | TGTGCCAGCAGCTTAGAGAGGGATCAGCCCCAGCATTTT | CASSLERDQPQHF
13 | - | TRBJ1-5 | TRBV5-4 | - | TGTGCCAGCAGCTTGTTCGGGTATCAGCCCCAGCATTTT | CASSLFGYQPQHF
16 | - | TRBJ1-1 | TRBV11-3 | TRBD1 | TGTGCCAGCAGCTTAAGAGGGGGCAGATCGAACACTGAAGCTTTCTTT | CASSLRGGRSNTEAFF
15 | - | TRBJ2-5 | TRBV2 | TRBD2 | TGTGCCAGCAGTGAGTCCGGGACTAGGGGAGAGACCCAGTACTTC | CASSESGTRGETQYF
14 | few | TRBJ1-2 | TRBV11-3 | - | TGTGCCAGCAGCGTAAGGGGAAAGGGAAATGGCTACACCTTC | CASSVRGKGNGYTF
14 | - | TRBJ2-7 | TRBV14 | - | TGTGCCAGCAGCCAAGCGGGAGTGTTGTACGAGCAGTACTTC | CASSQAGVLYEQYF
15 | few | TRBJ1-1 | TRBV5-1 | - | TGCGCCAGCAGCTTGGACAGGCTTATGAACACTGAAGCTTTCTTT | CASSLDRLMNTEAFF
18 | - | TRBJ1-1 | TRBV30 | - | TGTGCCTGGAGTGTACTTAAAGGGGAAATTTCGGGTCGCACTGAAGCTTTCTTT | CAWSVLKGEISGRTEAFF
19 | - | TRBJ1-5 | TRBV7-8 | TRBD1 | TGTGCCAGCAGCTTAGTGACAGGGGGCTTGGGGGGGAGCAATCAGCCCCAGCATTTT | CASSLVTGGLGGSNQPQHF
13 | - | TRBJ2-3 | TRBV10-3 | - | TGTGCCATCAGTAGGACAGCACAAGATACGCAGTATTTT | CAISRTAQDTQYF
15 | - | TRBJ2-7 | TRBV10-3 | - | TGTGCCATCAGTGATGACCAGCGGGCTGCCTACGAGCAGTACTTC | CAISDDQRAAYEQYF
15 | - | TRBJ1-1 | TRBV7-2 | TRBD1 | TGTGCCAGCAGCTCGCCACAGGGGAGGAACACTGAAGCTTTCTTT | CASSSPQGRNTEAFF
16 | few | TRBJ2-1 | TRBV7-9 | - | TGTGCCAGCAGCAATCCTGGGGGGGGGCAGATCAATGAGCAGTTCTTC | CASSNPGGGQINEQFF
17 | - | TRBJ2-7 | TRBV30 | TRBD2 | TGTGCCTGGAGTTTTAGAGCGGGGGAGTCACACTCCTACGAGCAGTACTTC | CAWSFRAGESHSYEQYF
14 | - | TRBJ1-2 | TRBV6-1 | TRBD1 | TGTGCCAGCAGCCGGACAGGGGACAACTATGGCTACACCTTC | CASSRTGDNYGYTF
16 | - | TRBJ1-4 | TRBV9 | TRBD1 | TGTGCCAGCAGCGTAGGGGAGGAGACAGGGGGAGAAAAACTGTTTTTT | CASSVGEETGGEKLFF
17 | - | TRBJ2-2 | TRBV5-5 | TRBD1 | TGTGCCAGCAGCTACATGGTCGCCCAGGGGGACACCGGGGAGCTGTTTTTT | CASSYMVAQGDTGELFF
15 | - | TRBJ2-7 | TRBV6-1 | TRBD1 | TGTGCCAGCAGTGAAGGCAGGGGGCGCGACGGCGAGCAGTACTTC | CASSEGRGRDGEQYF
16 | once | TRBJ1-5 | TRBV19 | - | TGTGCCAGTAAAGTTCGAAGGACGGAGGTAAATCAGCCCCAGCATTTT | CASKVRRTEVNQPQHF
16 | few | TRBJ1-5 | TRBV2 | TRBD1 | TGTGCCAGCAGTCCCGGGACAGGGGGGATCGGACAGCCCCAGCATTTT | CASSPGTGGIGQPQHF
16 | - | TRBJ2-7 | TRBV7-6 | TRBD1 | TGTGCCAGCAGCTCGGGACAGGGGCAAGGGTCCTACGAGCAGTACTTC | CASSSGQGQGSYEQYF
15 | medium-sized | TRBJ2-1 | TRBV11-3 | TRBD2 | TGTGCCAGCAGCTTTACTAGCGGCTCCTACAATGAGCAGTTCTTC | CASSFTSGSYNEQFF
12 | - | TRBJ1-1 | TRBV2 | - | TGTGCCAGCAGTCCTTACAGATCTGAAGCTTTCTTT | CASSPYRSEAFF
14 | - | TRBJ2-7 | TRBV4-1 | - | TGCGCCAGCAGCCAAGATGCAGGGTCGTACGAGCAGTACTTC | CASSQDAGSYEQYF
16 | - | TRBJ2-3 | TRBV7-9 | TRBD2 | TGTGCCAGCACCCCGGAGGGACTAGCGGGCACAGATACGCAGTATTTT | CASTPEGLAGTDTQYF
13 | - | TRBJ2-1 | TRBV29-1 | - | TGCAGCGGGCGGGACTTAGAATACAATGAGCAGTTCTTC | CSGRDLEYNEQFF
15 | - | TRBJ2-5 | TRBV5-5 | - | TGTGCCAGCAGCTTGATTTCTTGGACAGAAGAGACCCAGTACTTC | CASSLISWTEETQYF
13 | - | TRBJ1-2 | TRBV10-3 | - | TGTGCCATCAGTGAGGGTTCGGGGGTTGGCTACACCTTC | CAISEGSGVGYTF
15 | - | TRBJ2-7 | TRBV5-4 | TRBD2 | TGTGCCAGCAGCCCGGCGGGGGGATTCTCCTACGAGCAGTACTTC | CASSPAGGFSYEQYF
15 | - | TRBJ2-3 | TRBV30 | - | TGTGCCTGGGAGCGCGGGGACCGAAGGACAGATACGCAGTATTTT | CAWERGDRRTDTQYF
12 | - | TRBJ2-3 | TRBV7-3 | - | TGTGCCAGCAGCTCCCCTCCAGATACGCAGTATTTT | CASSSPPDTQYF
14 | - | TRBJ1-3 | TRBV6-5 | - | TGTGCCAGCAGCCGGGGGGACTCTGGAAACACCATATATTTT | CASSRGDSGNTIYF
14 | - | TRBJ1-1 | TRBV7-3 | - | TGTGCCAGCAGCTTAGTAGCGAGGGAAACTGAAGCTTTCTTT | CASSLVARETEAFF
16 | - | TRBJ2-2 | TRBV5-8 | TRBD1 | TGTGCCAGCAGCTGGGCCGGGACAGCGAACACCGGGGAGCTGTTTTTT | CASSWAGTANTGELFF
15 | - | TRBJ1-5 | TRBV6-1 | - | TGTGCCAGCAGTGCGGCAGGGCCGAGCAATCAGCCCCAGCATTTT | CASSAAGPSNQPQHF
15 | - | TRBJ1-2 | TRBV19 | TRBD1 | TGTGCCGGGAGGGGGACAGGAGCCTCCTCCGGCGGCTACACCTTC | CAGRGTGASSGGYTF
14 | few | TRBJ2-5 | TRBV7-9 | - | TGTGCCAGCAGATTTGTCCAAGCATTGGAGAACCAGTACTTC | CASRFVQALENQYF
14 | - | TRBJ2-7 | TRBV11-2 | - | TGTGCCAGCAGCTTTACCGGGATATCCTCCGAGCAGTACTTC | CASSFTGISSEQYF
13 | - | TRBJ2-7 | TRBV19 | - | TGTGCCAGTAGCGTGACACGATCCTACGAGCAGTACTTC | CASSVTRSYEQYF
14 | few | TRBJ1-1 | TRBV19 | - | TGTGCCAGTAGTATGGCAGGGGACAACACTGAAGCTTTCTTT | CASSMAGDNTEAFF
14 | - | TRBJ1-4 | TRBV4-1 | - | TGCGCCAGCAGCCTAAGTGGCACTAATGAAAAACTGTTTTTT | CASSLSGTNEKLFF
16 | - | TRBJ2-6 | TRBV2 | - | TGTGCCAGCAGAGGGCAGGGTACCTCCGGGGCCAACGTCCTGACTTTC | CASRGQGTSGANVLTF
14 | - | TRBJ2-5 | TRBV6-6 | TRBD1 | TGTGCCAGCACCCAAGGGGACAGGCAAGAGACCCAGTACTTC | CASTQGDRQETQYF
14 | - | TRBJ1-2 | TRBV6-5 | TRBD1 | TGTGCCAGCAAACAACAGGGGGCGAACTATGGCTACACCTTC | CASKQQGANYGYTF
14 | - | TRBJ1-1 | TRBV27 | TRBD1 | TGTGCCAGCAGCCGACAGGGGGCGAGGACTGAAGCTTTCTTT | CASSRQGARTEAFF
14 | - | TRBJ2-7 | TRBV15 | TRBD1 | TGTGCCACCAGCACCGCAGGGGGTATCTACGAGCAGTACTTC | CATSTAGGIYEQYF
15 | once | TRBJ2-7 | TRBV6-1 | TRBD2 | TGTGCCAGCAGTACGACTAGCGGGAGTTCAGACGAGCAGTACTTC | CASSTTSGSSDEQYF
15 | few | TRBJ1-4 | TRBV27 | TRBD1 | TGTGCCAGCAGTTCCGGACAGGGTAGGAATGAAAAACTGTTTTTT | CASSSGQGRNEKLFF
11 | - | TRBJ2-7 | TRBV6-5 | - | TGTGCCAGCAGTTACGCAGGGAAGCAGTACTTC | CASSYAGKQYF
14 | - | TRBJ1-4 | TRBV5-8 | - | TGTGCCAGCAGCCTTGCCAGGGGTGGGGAAAAACTGTTTTTT | CASSLARGGEKLFF